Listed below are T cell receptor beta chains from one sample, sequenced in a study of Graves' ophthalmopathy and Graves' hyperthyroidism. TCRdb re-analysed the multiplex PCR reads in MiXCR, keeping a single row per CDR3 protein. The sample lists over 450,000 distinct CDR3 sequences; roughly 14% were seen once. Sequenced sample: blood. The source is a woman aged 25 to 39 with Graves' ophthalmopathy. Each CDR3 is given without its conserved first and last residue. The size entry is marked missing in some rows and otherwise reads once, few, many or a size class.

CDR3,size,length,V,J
ASSQGGRMDGYT,NA,12,TRBV3-1,TRBJ1-2
ASSRGSNQPQH,many,11,TRBV19,TRBJ1-5
ASSLGLGSPQH,NA,11,TRBV11-2,TRBJ1-5
ASRTRTATYEQY,NA,12,TRBV6-1,TRBJ2-7
ASSSNSGPSASGYT,many,14,TRBV7-9,TRBJ1-2
ASTQSGAAYEQY,many,12,TRBV12-3/TRBV12-4,TRBJ2-7
ASSLDKSVRPQH,many,12,TRBV6-1,TRBJ1-5
ASSRGHNTEAF,many,11,TRBV9,TRBJ1-1
ASSLSVLTNTGELF,NA,14,TRBV7-3,TRBJ2-2
ASRTGTVETQY,many,11,TRBV12-3/TRBV12-4,TRBJ2-5
ASSVASEAF,many,9,TRBV25-1,TRBJ1-1
SVGREMHSPLH,many,11,TRBV29-1,TRBJ1-6
ASSIKLRGKNTEAF,many,14,TRBV19,TRBJ1-1
ATSRDPTIEETQY,many,13,TRBV15,TRBJ2-5
AWTLGTEAF,many,9,TRBV30,TRBJ1-1
ASSWGGANTEAF,many,12,TRBV5-1,TRBJ1-1
ASSPQTGLNTEAF,NA,13,TRBV19,TRBJ1-1
ASSLGLANYEQY,many,12,TRBV5-1,TRBJ2-7
ASSIPINTEAF,many,11,TRBV6-5,TRBJ1-1
ASSRSGVPETQY,many,12,TRBV28,TRBJ2-5
ASSLDQTTYEQY,many,12,TRBV5-1,TRBJ2-7
ASSLFGTGGVLAKNVQY,once,17,TRBV28,TRBJ2-4
ASSQVGTVSSYEQY,NA,14,TRBV4-1,TRBJ2-7
ATSDWTGSSHEQY,many,13,TRBV24-1,TRBJ2-7
ASAPRDGVSYEQY,few,13,TRBV5-1,TRBJ2-7
ASSPLAGGKNIQY,NA,13,TRBV7-2,TRBJ2-4
ASREGSNQPQH,many,11,TRBV6-1,TRBJ1-5
ASSLYMSSYEQY,many,12,TRBV5-5,TRBJ2-7
ASSFVPSSYEQY,many,12,TRBV5-1,TRBJ2-7
ASSSDRAYYGYT,NA,12,TRBV7-8,TRBJ1-2
ASSKQAGYNQPQH,NA,13,TRBV5-6,TRBJ1-5
ASSPRGWAMNTEAF,many,14,TRBV4-1,TRBJ1-1
ATSRDERIGSLNTEAF,many,16,TRBV15,TRBJ1-1